The subject of this entry is one TCR beta chain. Its antigen is currently unknown. Template switching created a universal primer site, and the cDNA included unique molecular identifiers. One entry per CDR3 protein, called by TCRdb with MiXCR from the 5' RACE reads. The sample carries about 570,000 distinct CDR3 sequences, roughly 9.9% recorded once. The sample originates from a study of identical twins. Study observations and caveats: There was an excess of low generation probability in the out-of-frame alpha sequences that twins shared. Invariant MAIT and iNKT cells are populations that could partly confound zero-insertion analyses.

The CDR3 is 18 amino acids. The germline gives CDR1 SGHAT, CDR2 FQNNGV. Trimming cost V 5 bases and J 0 bases, with 20 bases left between them. Another study also made use of these data, one on yellow fever vaccine responses in identical twins.

This chain links TRBV11-2 with TRBJ2-1; D may be TRBD1 (6 bases). Sequenced sample: PBMCs. The origin of this receptor is a young woman in good health. The CDR3: CASSVRGVGATSYNEQFF. The CDR3 DNA reads as TGTGCCAGCAGCGTTAGGGGCGTGGGGGCGACCTCCTACAATGAGCAGTTCTTC.